A selection of T cell receptor beta chains follows, all from one sample in a study of T cell responses to AZD1222 COVID-19 vaccine. The table came from immunoSEQ multiplex PCR; TCRdb's copy has only in-frame clones and leaves some out. Of about 120,000 clones listed, 85% to 95% are singletons. The starting material was peripheral blood, obtained on day 0 of AZD1222 vaccination. These receptors were collected from an adult in good health. CDR3s include the opening cysteine and the closing phenylalanine or tryptophan. The D gene is left open where the match is weak. For some rows the clone size is stated as once, few or many, or as a class when expanded; others skip it.

CDR3nt,CDR3aa,abundance,j_gene,len,d_gene,v_gene
TGTGCCAGCAGCCAAGATCCGGTCGTCGACAGGACCACTGAAGCTTTCTTT,CASSQDPVVDRTTEAFF,NA,TRBJ1-1,17,NA,TRBV3-1/TRBV3-2
TGTGCCAGCAGCCACAGGGCGTGGGGCTACACCTTC,CASSHRAWGYTF,once,TRBJ1-2,12,NA,TRBV7-9
TGTGCCAGTAGTATAGCTCCTAGATTAAATGAGCAGTTCTTC,CASSIAPRLNEQFF,NA,TRBJ2-1,14,NA,TRBV19
TGTGCCAGTAGTGATCTAGACGGGGGGGATCAGCCCCAGCATTTT,CASSDLDGGDQPQHF,NA,TRBJ1-5,15,NA,TRBV19
TGTGCCAGCAGCTTACCCCTGTGGGAGGGCACTGAAGCTTTCTTT,CASSLPLWEGTEAFF,NA,TRBJ1-1,15,NA,TRBV7-9
TGTGCCAGTACCAATGAGGGACAGAGGAACAATGAGCAGTTCTTC,CASTNEGQRNNEQFF,NA,TRBJ2-1,15,TRBD1,TRBV19
TGTGCCAGCGGGAAACAGGGGTTGGGAAACACCATATATTTT,CASGKQGLGNTIYF,NA,TRBJ1-3,14,TRBD1,TRBV28
TGTGCCAGCAGTTGGGACAGTATGAACACTGAAGCTTTCTTT,CASSWDSMNTEAFF,NA,TRBJ1-1,14,TRBD1,TRBV28
TGTGCCAGTAGTATTTACGGGGCAAATTCACCCCTCCACTTT,CASSIYGANSPLHF,once,TRBJ1-6,14,NA,TRBV19
TGTGCCAGCAGTTTGTACGAGGTGGGACAGGGGATGTCACCCCTCCACTTT,CASSLYEVGQGMSPLHF,NA,TRBJ1-6,17,TRBD1,TRBV27
TGTGCCAGCAGTATCTCCGGGGGGCCCGGGTCACCCCTCCACTTT,CASSISGGPGSPLHF,NA,TRBJ1-6,15,NA,TRBV28
TGTGCCAGCAGCTTATCCAGGGATGACACTGAAGCTTTCTTT,CASSLSRDDTEAFF,NA,TRBJ1-1,14,NA,TRBV7-3
TGTGCCAGCAGCTTTTTTGGGGCCAACGTCCTGACTTTC,CASSFFGANVLTF,once,TRBJ2-6,13,NA,TRBV5-6
TGTGCCAGCAGTTTTACCGAAGCTTTCTTT,CASSFTEAFF,NA,TRBJ1-1,10,NA,TRBV12-3/TRBV12-4
TGTGCCAGCAGCTTAGGCAATTCACCCCTCCACTTT,CASSLGNSPLHF,NA,TRBJ1-6,12,NA,TRBV11-2
TGTGCTAGCAGCTTACCAAACCCGGGACTCCCATCGGGGAATGAAAAACTGTTTTTT,CASSLPNPGLPSGNEKLFF,NA,TRBJ1-4,19,NA,TRBV7-7
TGTGCCAGTTCTCCGGGACAGAGTTATGGCTACACCTTC,CASSPGQSYGYTF,NA,TRBJ1-2,13,TRBD1,TRBV19
TGTGCCAGCAGCTTAGCACTCGGGAGTTCACTAAATGAGCAGTTCTTC,CASSLALGSSLNEQFF,NA,TRBJ2-1,16,NA,TRBV7-9
TGTGCCAGCAGCTTATTCGTCGGGGCTAGCGGGGGGATGGATGAGCAGTTCTTC,CASSLFVGASGGMDEQFF,NA,TRBJ2-1,18,TRBD2,TRBV7-3
TGTGCCAGCAGTTTGAGGCAGTTTAGCAATCAGCCCCAGCATTTT,CASSLRQFSNQPQHF,NA,TRBJ1-5,15,NA,TRBV6-5
TGTGCCTGGACCCAGGGGGGGAACACTGAAGCTTTCTTT,CAWTQGGNTEAFF,NA,TRBJ1-1,13,TRBD1,TRBV30
TGTGCCAGCAGCTACCCAGGGCCTAACTATGGCTACACCTTC,CASSYPGPNYGYTF,NA,TRBJ1-2,14,NA,TRBV7-9
TGTGCCAGCAGTCTCACAGGGGGCATTCCGCTCGGCTATGGCTACACCTTC,CASSLTGGIPLGYGYTF,once,TRBJ1-2,17,TRBD1,TRBV27
TGCGCCAGCACACTAGCGCACAGCTCCTACAATGAGCAGTTCTTC,CASTLAHSSYNEQFF,NA,TRBJ2-1,15,TRBD2,TRBV5-1
TGTGCCAGCAGCTCTTTGACAAAAATTAATGAAAAACTGTTTTTT,CASSSLTKINEKLFF,NA,TRBJ1-4,15,NA,TRBV7-8
TGCAGCGCCGACCCAGGATATTCTGAAGCTTTCTTT,CSADPGYSEAFF,once,TRBJ1-1,12,NA,TRBV29-1
TGTGCCAGCAGTTTACCATGGGTCCGGGCAGTGCAAGAGACCCAGTACTTC,CASSLPWVRAVQETQYF,NA,TRBJ2-5,17,NA,TRBV28
TGTGCCAGCAGTACTACCCCCGCAGATAACTATGGCTACACCTTC,CASSTTPADNYGYTF,NA,TRBJ1-2,15,NA,TRBV6-5
TGTGCCAGCCACCGGGACAGGGTGAACACTGAAGCTTTCTTT,CASHRDRVNTEAFF,NA,TRBJ1-1,14,TRBD1,TRBV6-5
TGTGCCAGCAGTTTATCTACTCCACAGTCCTACGAGCAGTACTTC,CASSLSTPQSYEQYF,NA,TRBJ2-7,15,NA,TRBV28
TGTGCCAGCAGCCCGAGTGTGAACACCGGGGAGCTGTTTTTT,CASSPSVNTGELFF,NA,TRBJ2-2,14,NA,TRBV5-4
TGTGCCAGTAGTTTACTAGCGGGAGGATACAATGAGCAGTTCTTC,CASSLLAGGYNEQFF,NA,TRBJ2-1,15,TRBD2,TRBV19
TGTGCCAGCAGCGGGCGAGACGGGGGGACCAATCAGCCCCAGCATTTT,CASSGRDGGTNQPQHF,NA,TRBJ1-5,16,NA,TRBV7-2
TGTGCCAGCAGTACCGGGATCTCCTACGAGCAGTACTTC,CASSTGISYEQYF,NA,TRBJ2-7,13,NA,TRBV6-1
TGCAGCGTTGAATGGGTCCCGGGACTAGCGGGAGGTAATGAGCAGTTCTTC,CSVEWVPGLAGGNEQFF,NA,TRBJ2-1,17,TRBD2,TRBV29-1
TGTGCCCAAGGGGGGACTTTCTATGGCTACACCTTC,CAQGGTFYGYTF,NA,TRBJ1-2,12,NA,TRBV6-5
TGTGCCAGCAGCTTAGGACGTGCAGGCACTGCCCTCCACTTT,CASSLGRAGTALHF,NA,TRBJ1-6,14,NA,TRBV7-8
TGTGCCAGCAGCTTGGGGTTGGGTTCACCCCTCCACTTT,CASSLGLGSPLHF,NA,TRBJ1-6,13,NA,TRBV13
TGTGCCAGCAGAAACGTAGGTTGGGATAATTCACCCCTCCACTTT,CASRNVGWDNSPLHF,once,TRBJ1-6,15,NA,TRBV6-5
TGTGCCAGCAGCTTAAGCGTACAGGACGAGCAGTACTTC,CASSLSVQDEQYF,NA,TRBJ2-7,13,NA,TRBV11-2
TGTGCCAGCAGTGGGACAGCTCGCAATCAGCCCCAGCATTTT,CASSGTARNQPQHF,NA,TRBJ1-5,14,NA,TRBV2
TGTGCCAGCAGCCCAAGACAGGGGGGCCTTAATGAGCAGTTCTTC,CASSPRQGGLNEQFF,NA,TRBJ2-1,15,TRBD1,TRBV7-2
TGCGCCAGCAGCTTGAATGCGGAAAAATCCTCCTACGAGCAGTACTTC,CASSLNAEKSSYEQYF,NA,TRBJ2-7,16,NA,TRBV5-1
TGTGCCAGCGGGACTAGCGGGAGGGGCGGGCAGACCCAGTACTTC,CASGTSGRGGQTQYF,NA,TRBJ2-5,15,TRBD2,TRBV2
TGTGCCAGCAGGCTAGGGGGCGGCTCCTACGAGCAGTACTTC,CASRLGGGSYEQYF,NA,TRBJ2-7,14,TRBD1,TRBV6-5
TGTGCCAGCAGCCAATCTGCTTCGGGGACAGGGACCAGAGGGGCCTATGGCTACACCTTC,CASSQSASGTGTRGAYGYTF,NA,TRBJ1-2,20,TRBD1,TRBV4-2
TGTGCCAGCAGCCATGGGGGCTCTAACTCTGGGGCCAACGTCCTGACTTTC,CASSHGGSNSGANVLTF,NA,TRBJ2-6,17,NA,TRBV3-1/TRBV3-2
TGTGCCAGCAGCTTAAGCTCTAGCGGGTCCTACAATGAGCAGTTCTTC,CASSLSSSGSYNEQFF,NA,TRBJ2-1,16,TRBD2,TRBV7-2
TGTGCCAGCTCACCACAAGTCGGACAGACGGGAATGGGCGGCTACACCTTC,CASSPQVGQTGMGGYTF,NA,TRBJ1-2,17,NA,TRBV18
TGTGCCAGCAGCTCCCCCCAGAAAATCTATGGCTACACCTTC,CASSSPQKIYGYTF,NA,TRBJ1-2,14,NA,TRBV5-4
TGTGCCAGCAGCTTACTAGCGGCGTCCTACAATGAGCAGTTCTTC,CASSLLAASYNEQFF,NA,TRBJ2-1,15,TRBD2,TRBV7-2
TGCGCCAGCAGCCCCACAGAGCCCGGGACAGGAGAGTTAGATACGCAGTATTTT,CASSPTEPGTGELDTQYF,NA,TRBJ2-3,18,TRBD1,TRBV5-1
TGCAGCGTCTCGATGTCTGGGGCCAACGTCCTGACTTTC,CSVSMSGANVLTF,NA,TRBJ2-6,13,NA,TRBV29-1
TGTGCCAGCAGAACCTTCTCGGGGGATTTAGGGTATGGCTACACCTTC,CASRTFSGDLGYGYTF,NA,TRBJ1-2,16,NA,TRBV28
TGCGCCAGCAGCCAAGGTAGCACAGATACGCAGTATTTT,CASSQGSTDTQYF,NA,TRBJ2-3,13,NA,TRBV4-1
TGTGCCACCAGTGATTATCGAGACAGACAAGAAAAACTGTTTTTT,CATSDYRDRQEKLFF,NA,TRBJ1-4,15,NA,TRBV24-1
TGTGCCAGCAGCTTAATGACAGTTAAGGATTCACCCCTCCACTTT,CASSLMTVKDSPLHF,many,TRBJ1-6,15,NA,TRBV11-2
TGTGCCAGCAGTTTGGCGGGAGTAAATCACAATGAGCAGTTCTTC,CASSLAGVNHNEQFF,NA,TRBJ2-1,15,TRBD2,TRBV27
TGTGCCGGGGGGGGGACTCCCCAGAGCTCCTACGAGCAGTACTTC,CAGGGTPQSSYEQYF,NA,TRBJ2-7,15,TRBD2,TRBV2
TGCAGTCACCCGGGACAGGGTTGCGAGCAGTACTTC,CSHPGQGCEQYF,NA,TRBJ2-7,12,TRBD1,TRBV29-1